This entry lists 32 T cell receptor beta chains sequenced from one sample in a study of pediatric ulcerative colitis. The assay was immunoSEQ multiplex PCR, and TCRdb's table has in-frame clones only and misses some. The data hold roughly 64,000 clones, with approximately 87% observed a single time. The specimen was blood. The receptors derive from a boy between 10 and 17 years old with severe ulcerative colitis.

V usage is TRBV19 and J usage is TRBJ1-5; TRBD1 agrees at 12 bases. The V segment lost 8 bases and the J segment 0 bases; nucleotides outside the gene matches: 8. Germline V lookup: CDR1 LNHDA, CDR2 SQIVND (reference sequence). The CDR3 spans 17 residues. Here the CDR3 reads CASGGQGATISNQPQHF. In DNA, the CDR3 is TGTGCCAGTGGGGGACAGGGGGCTACGATTAGCAATCAGCCCCAGCATTTT.

The J gene is TRBJ1-2, the V gene TRBV7-9; no firm D call. V was clipped by 0 bases and J by 8 bases, with 19 bases between them. Germline values: CDR1 SEHNR, CDR2 FQNEAQ (reference sequence). CDR3 length: 16 residues. The CDR3 nucleotides are TGTGCCAGCAGCTTAGCTCCCGACAACCCGGAGAAGGGCTACACCTTC. As protein: CASSLAPDNPEKGYTF.

V gene TRBV6-1 combines with J gene TRBJ1-5; the D gene is possibly TRBD1 (6 bases). The germline V and J ends were trimmed by 6 bases and 6 bases, with 15 bases remaining between them. Germline CDR1 MNHNS, CDR2 SASEGT. The length of the CDR3 is 14 residues. CDR3: CASSRGGDSQPQHF. In nucleotides, the CDR3 is TGTGCCAGCAGCCGAGGGGGGGATAGTCAGCCCCAGCATTTT.

The chain couples TRBV6-5 to TRBJ1-2; D is undetermined. CDR1 and CDR2 (germline): MNHEY, SVGAGI. With 3 bases removed from V and 4 bases from J, the gap between germline ends came to 12 bases. The CDR3 consists of 14 residues. The CDR3 is CASSYVDEPYGYTF. CDR3 sequence (DNA): TGTGCCAGCAGTTATGTTGACGAGCCCTATGGCTACACCTTC.

V gene TRBV5-6 combines with J gene TRBJ2-7, with TRBD2 as a possible D gene (6 bases). This CDR3 contains 17 residues. The V and J ends lost 1 base and 9 bases respectively, with 26 bases between them. Per the germline V gene, CDR1 is SGHDT and CDR2 is YYEEEE. CDR3 residues: CASSLRSTGAGPFLQYF. The CDR3 region has the DNA TGTGCCAGCAGCTTGCGGTCTACCGGGGCGGGACCGTTTCTGCAGTACTTC.

This clone appeared once. This sequence joins TRBV10-3 and TRBJ1-1; D is perhaps TRBD1 (6 bases). The germline gives CDR1 ENHRY, CDR2 SYGVKD. The CDR3 has 14 residues. The germline V and J ends were trimmed by 4 bases and 6 bases, with 15 bases remaining between them. CDR3 sequence reads: CAISANLGGSEAFF. In DNA form, the CDR3 reads TGTGCCATCAGTGCGAATCTCGGGGGCTCTGAAGCTTTCTTT.

The chain combines TRBV15 with TRBJ2-5, with 7 bases fitting TRBD2. CDR3 length: 17 amino acids. Looked up from germline, CDR1 is LNHNV and CDR2 is YYDKDF (reference sequence). Germline trimming cut 0 bases from V and 5 bases from J; bases unmatched to any gene: 12. In nucleotides, the CDR3 is TGTGCCACCAGCAGAGACAGGGCGGAGGGAGGGTATGAGACCCAGTACTTC. Translating gives CATSRDRAEGGYETQYF. Based on the CDR3 plus reference TRBV15 and TRBJ2-5, the full variable domain is DAMVIQNPRYQVTQFGKPVTLSCSQTLNHNVMYWYQQKSSQAPKLLFHYYDKDFNNEADTPDNFQSRRPNTSFCFLDIRSPGLGDTAMYLCATSRDRAEGGYETQYFGPGTRLLVL.

Here the CDR3 reads CASSWGTRFGQFF. CDR3 in DNA: TGTGCCAGCAGCTGGGGAACCCGTTTCGGGCAGTTCTTC. This sequence joins TRBV5-8 and TRBJ2-1, with no clear D. The length of the CDR3 is 13 residues. Germline CDR1 and CDR2: SGHTS and YDEGEE. Between the trimmed V and J ends, which lost 3 bases and 12 bases, there was a span of 16 bases.

This chain links TRBV9 with TRBJ2-2; D unclear. This CDR3 has 13 residues. Germline lookup yields CDR1 SGDLS and CDR2 YYNGEE. V dropped 7 bases and J dropped 0 bases, with 7 bases sitting between them. In DNA, the CDR3 is TGTGCCAGCTCCGAAGCGAACACCGGGGAGCTGTTTTTT. It specifies CASSEANTGELFF.

The chain employs TRBV6-6 and TRBJ1-1; D is possibly TRBD1 (5 bases). The CDR3 totals 13 residues. Germline V gives CDR1 MNHNY, CDR2 SVGAGI (reference sequence). The germline V and J ends were trimmed by 8 bases and 1 base, with 11 bases remaining between them. CDR3: CASQTGPNTEAFF. The CDR3 DNA reads as TGTGCCAGCCAGACGGGGCCGAACACTGAAGCTTTCTTT.

The chain recombines TRBV7-9 with TRBJ2-2; D remains ambiguous. Germline V gene data show CDR1 as SEHNR and CDR2 as FQNEAQ (reference sequence). The V end was cut by 2 bases, the J end by 1 base, with 8 bases between. CDR3 length equals 15 residues. CDR3 nucleotide sequence: TGTGCCAGCAGCTTATACTCGGGGAACACCGGGGAGCTGTTTTTT. Translated, it gives CASSLYSGNTGELFF. The full variable domain, in which reference TRBV7-9 and TRBJ2-2 provide the parts outside the CDR3, is DTGVSQNPRHKITKRGQNVTFRCDPISEHNRLYWYRQTLGQGPEFLTYFQNEAQLEKSRLLSDRFSAERPKGSFSTLEIQRTEQGDSAMYLCASSLYSGNTGELFFGEGSRLTVL.

This clone appeared once. In DNA form, the CDR3 reads TGTGCCATCAGTGAACCGAAGATGAGCACAGATACGCAGTATTTT. Protein sequence: CAISEPKMSTDTQYF. The chain combines TRBV10-3 with TRBJ2-3; no clear D. The CDR3 consists of 15 residues. Germline CDR1 and CDR2: ENHRY and SYGVKD. V gave up 3 bases and J gave up 0 bases, with 10 bases separating them.

The gene calls are TRBV7-9 and TRBJ2-1; 8 bases are a match to TRBD1. The CDR3 is 15 amino acids. Trimming took 5 bases from V and 1 from J; bases not matched to a gene: 4. Per the germline V gene, CDR1 is SEHNR and CDR2 is FQNEAQ (reference sequence). CDR3 region: CASSQGQDSYNEQFF. In DNA, the CDR3 is TGTGCCAGCAGCCAGGGACAGGATTCCTACAATGAGCAGTTCTTC.

V and J are TRBV6-1 and TRBJ2-2; 8 nucleotides match TRBD1. The CDR3 has 14 amino acids. CDR1 is MNHNS, CDR2 SASEGT, per germline. With 8 bases clipped from V and 7 bases from J, the junction kept 9 bases outside the gene matches. CDR3 amino acids: CASGSQGALGELFF. CDR3 DNA: TGTGCCAGCGGATCGCAGGGGGCACTCGGGGAGCTGTTTTTT.

The chain recombines TRBV30 with TRBJ2-7, with D perhaps TRBD1 (5 bases). The CDR3 length is 16 residues. Germline V CDR1 and CDR2: GTSNPN, SVGIG (reference sequence). V was pared by 0 bases and J by 2 bases, with 17 bases between. The CDR3 DNA sequence: TGTGCCTGGAGTGTATTGTTTGAGACAGAACCCTACGAGCAGTACTTC. Protein: CAWSVLFETEPYEQYF. The full variable domain, completed using reference TRBV30 and TRBJ2-7, is SQTIHQWPATLVQPVGSPLSLECTVEGTSNPNLYWYRQAAGRGLQLLFYSVGIGQISSEVPQNLSASRPQDRQFILSSKKLLLSDSGFYLCAWSVLFETEPYEQYFGPGTRLTVT.

As DNA, the CDR3 is TGTGCCAGCAGCTTACTTCCCGCAACTAATGAAAAACTGTTTTTT. This codes for CASSLLPATNEKLFF. V and J are TRBV7-8 and TRBJ1-4; D gene uncertain. Per germline, CDR1 SGHVS and CDR2 FQNEAQ. The germline V and J ends were trimmed by 2 bases and 0 bases, with 7 bases remaining between them. The CDR3 length is 15 residues.

V is TRBV5-1 and J is TRBJ2-1; 8 nucleotides agree with TRBD1. The trim removed 4 bases at V and 8 bases at J, leaving 8 bases unmatched. The CDR3 covers 14 residues. Germline V gives CDR1 SGHRS, CDR2 YFSETQ. DNA of the CDR3: TGCGCCAGCAGCATAGGACAGGGCCTCGATGAGCAGTTCTTC. Translated, it gives CASSIGQGLDEQFF.

The rearrangement links TRBV7-9 to TRBJ1-2; 7 positions agree with TRBD1. V dropped 5 bases and J dropped 8; count of bases not matched to a gene: 5. The CDR3 runs 12 residues. Per germline, CDR1 SEHNR and CDR2 FQNEAQ (reference sequence). The CDR3 DNA follows: TGTGCCAGCAGCCGAACAGGGGCCGGCTACACCTTC. This translates into CASSRTGAGYTF.

This clone showed up just once. This chain's CDR3 is CASSTGTSADNEQFF. For the CDR3, the DNA is TGTGCCAGCAGTACCGGGACTAGTGCTGACAATGAGCAGTTCTTC. The chain couples TRBV2 to TRBJ2-1; TRBD2 agrees at 8 bases. CDR3 length: 15 residues. Losses at the gene ends were 5 bases for V and 5 bases for J; bases not matched to a gene: 8. Germline CDR1 is SNHLY and CDR2 is FYNNEI.

The chain joins TRBV7-9 to TRBJ2-1; D is unresolved. Trimming stripped 5 bases from V and 6 bases from J, with 11 bases between. The CDR3 runs 13 residues. The germline V gene has CDR1 SEHNR and CDR2 FQNEAQ (reference sequence). The CDR3 is CASSPPSSNEQFF. The CDR3 DNA is TGTGCCAGCAGCCCCCCTTCGTCCAATGAGCAGTTCTTC.

There are a few counts of this clone. This chain uses TRBV19 with TRBJ2-3; 10 bases agree with TRBD2. The germline V gene encodes CDR1 LNHDA and CDR2 SQIVND (reference sequence). This CDR3 contains 17 residues. J lost 0 bases, V lost 4 bases, and 7 bases had no gene match. The CDR3 spells CASSTSGSGSSTDTQYF. The CDR3 DNA sequence: TGTGCCAGTAGTACTAGCGGGAGTGGGTCTAGCACAGATACGCAGTATTTT.

V usage is TRBV21-1 and J usage is TRBJ2-5; the DNA was not compared with TRBD1, the D call given in the table. TRBV21-1 is labeled a pseudogene. The CDR3 totals 16 residues. The CDR3 DNA is TGTGCCAGCACCAAGACCCCGGACAGTCCTGGGGATGCCCAGTACTTC. It encodes CASTKTPDSPGDAQYF.

The chain is built from TRBV10-2 and TRBJ1-1; possible D gene TRBD1, 5 bases. The germline V gene encodes CDR1 WSHSY and CDR2 SAAADI. CDR3 length equals 13 residues. Between the trimmed V and J ends, which lost 2 bases and 8 bases, there was a span of 12 bases. In DNA form, the CDR3 reads TGCGCCAGCAGTGAGAAGCGAGGGGCAGAAGCTTTCTTT. It is translated as CASSEKRGAEAFF.

This sequence joins TRBV30 and TRBJ2-1; no reliable D call. Germline V gene data show CDR1 as GTSNPN and CDR2 as SVGIG (reference sequence). This CDR3 is 13 amino acids long. The V end was cut by 0 bases, the J end by 4 bases, with 7 bases between. CDR3 sequence (DNA): TGTGCCTGGAGTGTACGGCTTTACAATGAGCAGTTCTTC. Its translation: CAWSVRLYNEQFF.

The rearrangement joins TRBV2 to TRBJ2-1, with D hard to call. Deletions cut 5 bases from V and 10 bases from J, with 21 bases between. The CDR3 has 15 residues. Germline V lookup: CDR1 SNHLY, CDR2 FYNNEI. The CDR3 spells CASSKTDSRGAEQFF. Here the CDR3 DNA reads TGTGCCAGCAGTAAGACGGATAGCAGAGGCGCCGAGCAGTTCTTC.

The V gene is TRBV7-9, the J gene TRBJ2-1, with 9 bases matching TRBD2. The CDR3 sequence is 15 residues long. V shed 7 bases, J shed 8 bases, and the junction held 12 bases outside the gene matches. In germline, CDR1 is SEHNR, CDR2 FQNEAQ (reference sequence). The chain's CDR3 is CASNIPGLAVDEQFF. CDR3 coding DNA: TGTGCCAGCAACATACCGGGACTAGCAGTCGATGAGCAGTTCTTC.

The CDR3 reads CASSPTGVETQYF. In DNA form, the CDR3 reads TGTGCCAGCAGCCCGACGGGGGTGGAGACCCAGTACTTC. The chain employs TRBV7-6 and TRBJ2-5; D may be TRBD2 (6 bases). Per germline, CDR1 SGHVS and CDR2 FNYEAQ. With 5 bases removed from V and 5 bases from J, the gap between germline ends came to 12 bases. This CDR3 has 13 residues.

The chain is built from TRBV14 and TRBJ2-1; 10 nucleotides line up with TRBD2. The CDR3 sequence is 19 residues long. Per the germline V gene, CDR1 is SGHDN and CDR2 is FVKESK. V lost 4 bases and J lost 0; bases outside the gene matches: 12. CDR3 residues: CASSLFASGSASSYNEQFF. The CDR3 DNA follows: TGTGCCAGCAGCCTGTTTGCTAGCGGGAGCGCTAGCTCCTACAATGAGCAGTTCTTC.

V gene TRBV19 combines with J gene TRBJ1-1; 8 bases are shared with TRBD1. The ends lost 4 bases at V and 5 bases at J; junction bases unmatched: 9. Germline V lookup: CDR1 LNHDA, CDR2 SQIVND (reference sequence). The CDR3 runs 15 residues. The CDR3 DNA follows: TGTGCCAGTAGTACCAAACCAGGGGGCTTGACTGAAGCTTTCTTT. This codes for CASSTKPGGLTEAFF.

The chain is built from TRBV5-6 and TRBJ2-5; no definite D call. This CDR3 has 13 amino acids. V dropped 1 base and J dropped 2 bases, with 6 bases sitting between them. Per germline, CDR1 SGHDT and CDR2 YYEEEE. The CDR3 nucleotides read TGTGCCAGCAGCTTGTCTGCTCAAGAGACCCAGTACTTC. Encoded protein: CASSLSAQETQYF.

This chain joins TRBV5-6 and TRBJ2-1; D may be TRBD2 (6 bases). Germline V gene data show CDR1 as SGHDT and CDR2 as YYEEEE. The ends were cut back, 2 bases at V and 5 bases at J, with 17 bases in the middle. The CDR3 is 16 amino acids. CDR3 sequence reads: CASSFFSLGRNNEQFF. CDR3 coding DNA: TGTGCCAGCAGCTTTTTTAGTCTAGGGAGGAACAATGAGCAGTTCTTC.

This sequence joins TRBV28 and TRBJ1-2; 11 nucleotides line up with TRBD1. The CDR3 spans 16 residues. The germline gives CDR1 MDHEN, CDR2 SYDVKM. The junction had 8 bases not matched to a gene; V was cut back by 2 bases and J by 6 bases. The CDR3 region has the DNA TGTGCCAGCAGTTTACACCGGGACAGGGGGAGGAATGGCTACACCTTC. Its protein is CASSLHRDRGRNGYTF.